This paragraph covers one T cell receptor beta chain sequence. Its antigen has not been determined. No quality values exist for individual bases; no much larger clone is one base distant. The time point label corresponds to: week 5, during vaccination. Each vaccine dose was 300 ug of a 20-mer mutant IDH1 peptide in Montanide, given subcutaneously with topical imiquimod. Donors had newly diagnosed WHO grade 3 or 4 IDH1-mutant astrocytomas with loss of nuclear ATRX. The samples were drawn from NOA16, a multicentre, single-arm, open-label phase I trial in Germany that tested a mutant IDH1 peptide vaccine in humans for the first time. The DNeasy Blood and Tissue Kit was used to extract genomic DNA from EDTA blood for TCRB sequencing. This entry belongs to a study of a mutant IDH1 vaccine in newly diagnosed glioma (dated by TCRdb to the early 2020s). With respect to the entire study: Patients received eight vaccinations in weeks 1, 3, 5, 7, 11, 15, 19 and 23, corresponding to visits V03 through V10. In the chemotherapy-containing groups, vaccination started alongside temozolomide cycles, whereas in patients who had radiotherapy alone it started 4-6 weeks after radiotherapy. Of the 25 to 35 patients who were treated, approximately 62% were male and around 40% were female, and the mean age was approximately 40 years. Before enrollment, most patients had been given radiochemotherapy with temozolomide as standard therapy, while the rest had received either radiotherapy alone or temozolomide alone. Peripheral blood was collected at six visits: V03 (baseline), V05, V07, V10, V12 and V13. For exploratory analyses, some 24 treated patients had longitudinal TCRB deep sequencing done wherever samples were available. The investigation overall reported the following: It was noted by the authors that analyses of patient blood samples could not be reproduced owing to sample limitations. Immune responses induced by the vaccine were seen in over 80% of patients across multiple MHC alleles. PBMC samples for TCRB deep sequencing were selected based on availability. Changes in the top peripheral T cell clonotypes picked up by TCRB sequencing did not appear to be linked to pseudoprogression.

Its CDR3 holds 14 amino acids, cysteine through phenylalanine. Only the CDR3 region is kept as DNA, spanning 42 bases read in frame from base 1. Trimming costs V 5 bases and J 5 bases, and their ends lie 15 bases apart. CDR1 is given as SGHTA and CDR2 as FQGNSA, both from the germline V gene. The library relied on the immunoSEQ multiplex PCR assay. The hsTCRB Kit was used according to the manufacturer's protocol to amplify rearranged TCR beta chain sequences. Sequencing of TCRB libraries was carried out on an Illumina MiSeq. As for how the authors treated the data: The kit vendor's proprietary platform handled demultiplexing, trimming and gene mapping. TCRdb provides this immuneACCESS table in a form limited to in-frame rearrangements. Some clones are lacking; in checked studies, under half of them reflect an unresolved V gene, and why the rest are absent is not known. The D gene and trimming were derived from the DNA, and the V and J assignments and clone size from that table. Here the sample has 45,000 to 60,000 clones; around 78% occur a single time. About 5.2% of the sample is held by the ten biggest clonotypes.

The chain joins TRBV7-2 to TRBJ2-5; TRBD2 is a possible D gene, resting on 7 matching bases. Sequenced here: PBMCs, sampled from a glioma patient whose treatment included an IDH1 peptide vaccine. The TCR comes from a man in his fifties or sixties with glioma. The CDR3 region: CASSRGGGGETQYF. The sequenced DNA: TGTGCCAGCAGCCGCGGGGGAGGGGGGGAGACCCAGTACTTC.